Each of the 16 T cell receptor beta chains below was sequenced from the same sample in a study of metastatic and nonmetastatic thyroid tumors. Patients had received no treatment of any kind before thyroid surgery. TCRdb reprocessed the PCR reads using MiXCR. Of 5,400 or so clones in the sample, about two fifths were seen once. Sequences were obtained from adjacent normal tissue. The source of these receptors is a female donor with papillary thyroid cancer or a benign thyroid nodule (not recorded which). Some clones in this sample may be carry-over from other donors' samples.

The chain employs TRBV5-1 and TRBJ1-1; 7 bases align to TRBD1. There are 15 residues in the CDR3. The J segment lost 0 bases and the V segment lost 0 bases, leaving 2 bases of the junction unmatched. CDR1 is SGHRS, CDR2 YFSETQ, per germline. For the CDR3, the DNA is TGCGCCAGCAGCTTGGGACAGGGCTTGAACACTGAAGCTTTCTTT. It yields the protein CASSLGQGLNTEAFF.

The CDR3 sequence: CASSYSSYSSYEQYF. The CDR3 region has the DNA TGTGCCAGCAGTTACTCGAGCTACTCCTCCTACGAGCAGTACTTC. The chain uses TRBV6-6 and TRBJ2-7; no clear D gene. CDR1 MNHNY and CDR2 SVGAGI come from the germline V gene (reference sequence). V was pared by 0 bases and J by 0 bases, with 9 bases between. The CDR3 totals 15 residues.

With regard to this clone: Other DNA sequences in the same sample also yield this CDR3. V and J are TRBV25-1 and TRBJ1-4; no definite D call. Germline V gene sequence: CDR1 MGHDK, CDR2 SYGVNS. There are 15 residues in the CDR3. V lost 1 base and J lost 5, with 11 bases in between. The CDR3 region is CASSESTSGNEKLFF. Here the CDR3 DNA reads TGTGCCAGCAGTGAATCAACGTCCGGGAATGAAAAACTGTTTTTT. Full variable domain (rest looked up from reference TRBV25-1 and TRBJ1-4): EADIYQTPRYLVIGTGKKITLECSQTMGHDKMYWYQQDPGMELHLIHYSYGVNSTEKGDLSSESTVSRIRTEHFPLTLESARPSHTSQYLCASSESTSGNEKLFFGSGTQLSVL.

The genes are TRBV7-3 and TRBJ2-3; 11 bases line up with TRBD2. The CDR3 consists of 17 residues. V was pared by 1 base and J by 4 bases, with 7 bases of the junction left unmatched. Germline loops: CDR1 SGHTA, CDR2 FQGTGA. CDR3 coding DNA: TGTGCCAGCAGCTTAAAACTAGCGGGAGATGGCGCAGATACGCAGTATTTT. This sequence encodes CASSLKLAGDGADTQYF.

CDR3 sequence (DNA): TGTGCCAGCAGCTTTGGGGGGCATGAGCAGTTCTTC. Its protein product is CASSFGGHEQFF. The J gene is TRBJ2-1, the V gene TRBV5-4, with D perhaps being TRBD1 or TRBD2 (6 bases each). The CDR3 loop spans 12 amino acids. Trimming cost V 2 bases and J 8 bases, with 8 bases left between them. Germline assignment: CDR1 SGHNT and CDR2 YYREEE (reference sequence).

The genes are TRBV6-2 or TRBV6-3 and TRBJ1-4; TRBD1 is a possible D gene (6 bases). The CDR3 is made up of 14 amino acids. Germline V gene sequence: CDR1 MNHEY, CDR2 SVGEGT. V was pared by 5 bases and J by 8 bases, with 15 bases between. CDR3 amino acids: CASSRQVFQEKLFF. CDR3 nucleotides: TGTGCCAGCAGTCGACAGGTCTTTCAGGAAAAACTGTTTTTT.

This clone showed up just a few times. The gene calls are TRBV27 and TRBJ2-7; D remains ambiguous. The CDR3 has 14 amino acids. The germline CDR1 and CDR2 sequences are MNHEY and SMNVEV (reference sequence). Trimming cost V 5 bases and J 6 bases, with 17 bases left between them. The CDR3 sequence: CASSPDGVRGEQYF. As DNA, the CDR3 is TGTGCCAGCAGTCCCGACGGAGTGCGTGGCGAGCAGTACTTC.

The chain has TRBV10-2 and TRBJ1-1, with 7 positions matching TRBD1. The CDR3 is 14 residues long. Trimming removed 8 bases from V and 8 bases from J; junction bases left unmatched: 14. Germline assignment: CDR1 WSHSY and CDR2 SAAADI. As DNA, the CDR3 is TGCGCCAGCTCTTGGACAGGAACGAAGGGGGAAGCTTTCTTT. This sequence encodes CASSWTGTKGEAFF.

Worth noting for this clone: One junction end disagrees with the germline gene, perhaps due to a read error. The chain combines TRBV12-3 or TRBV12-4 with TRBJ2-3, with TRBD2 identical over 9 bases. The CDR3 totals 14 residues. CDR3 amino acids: CPSTSCGGADTQYF. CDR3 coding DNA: TGTCCCAGCACAAGCTGCGGGGGGGCAGATACGCAGTATTTT.

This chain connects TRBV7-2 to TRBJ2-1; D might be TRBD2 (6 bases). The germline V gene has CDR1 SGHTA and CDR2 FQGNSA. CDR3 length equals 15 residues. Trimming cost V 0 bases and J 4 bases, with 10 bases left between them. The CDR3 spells CASSLAGGTYNEQFF. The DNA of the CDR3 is TGTGCCAGCAGCTTAGCGGGGGGAACGTACAATGAGCAGTTCTTC.

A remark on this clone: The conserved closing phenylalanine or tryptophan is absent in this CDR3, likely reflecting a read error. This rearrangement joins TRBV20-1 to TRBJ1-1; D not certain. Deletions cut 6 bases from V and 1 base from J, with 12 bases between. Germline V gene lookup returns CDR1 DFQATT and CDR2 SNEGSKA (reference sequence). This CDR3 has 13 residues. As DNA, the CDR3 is TGCAGTGCCACCGATGTGGGGAACACTGAAGCTTTCTCT. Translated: CSATDVGNTEAFS.

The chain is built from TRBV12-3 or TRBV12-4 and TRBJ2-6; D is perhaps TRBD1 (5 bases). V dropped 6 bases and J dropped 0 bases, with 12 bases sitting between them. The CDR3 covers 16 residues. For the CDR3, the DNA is TGTGCCAGCAGGACAGCTGGGGCCTCTGGGGCCAACGTCCTGACTTTC. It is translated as CASRTAGASGANVLTF.

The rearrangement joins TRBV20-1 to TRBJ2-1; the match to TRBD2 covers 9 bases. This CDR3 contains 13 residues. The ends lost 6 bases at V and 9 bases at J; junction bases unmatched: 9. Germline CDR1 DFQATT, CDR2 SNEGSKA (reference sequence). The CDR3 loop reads CSAGAGGPREQFF. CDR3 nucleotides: TGCAGTGCGGGGGCGGGAGGGCCTCGTGAGCAGTTCTTC.

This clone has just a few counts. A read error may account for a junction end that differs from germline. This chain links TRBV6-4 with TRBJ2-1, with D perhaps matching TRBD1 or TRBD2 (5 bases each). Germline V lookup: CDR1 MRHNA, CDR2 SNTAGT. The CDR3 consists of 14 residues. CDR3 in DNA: TGTGCCAGCAGTGGGAGAGGGGATAGGAATGAGCATTTCTTC. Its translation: CASSGRGDRNEHFF.

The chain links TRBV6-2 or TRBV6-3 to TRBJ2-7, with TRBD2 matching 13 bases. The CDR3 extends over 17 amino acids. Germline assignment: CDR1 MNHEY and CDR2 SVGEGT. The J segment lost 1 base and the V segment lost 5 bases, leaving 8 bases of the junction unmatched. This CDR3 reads CASSLRGTSGTSYEQYF. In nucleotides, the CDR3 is TGTGCCAGCAGTCTTCGGGGGACTAGCGGGACTTCCTACGAGCAGTACTTC.

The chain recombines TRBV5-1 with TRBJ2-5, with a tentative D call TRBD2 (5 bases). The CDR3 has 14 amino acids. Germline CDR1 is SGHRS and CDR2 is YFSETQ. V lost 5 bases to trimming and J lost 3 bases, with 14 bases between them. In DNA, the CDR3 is TGCGCCAGCAGTTCATCGGGGAGAGAAGAGACCCAGTACTTC. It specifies CASSSSGREETQYF. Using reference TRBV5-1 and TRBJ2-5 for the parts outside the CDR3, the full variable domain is KAGVTQTPRYLIKTRGQQVTLSCSPISGHRSVSWYQQTPGQGLQFLFEYFSETQRNKGNFPGRFSGRQFSNSRSEMNVSTLELGDSALYLCASSSSGREETQYFGPGTRLLVL.